Below, 32 T cell receptor beta chains from the same sample are listed, as sequenced in a study of cytomegalovirus exposure and HLA in healthy donors. The study ran its PCR with 60 Vbeta and 13 Jbeta primers. Libraries were prepared by immunoSEQ multiplex PCR; TCRdb keeps only in-frame clonotypes and omits some of them. The sample yields about 140,000 clones, about four fifths seen once. The source material was PBMCs. The origin of the receptors is a female donor in good health and CMV-seronegative.

The chain combines TRBV5-1 with TRBJ2-7; D possibly corresponds to TRBD2 (6 bases). CDR1 SGHRS and CDR2 YFSETQ come from the germline V gene. Trimming took 0 bases from V and 0 from J, leaving 10 bases between them. This CDR3 has 15 residues. Here the CDR3 DNA reads TGCGCCAGCAGCTTGGCCTCGGAGGGCTCCTACGAGCAGTACTTC. This gives the protein CASSLASEGSYEQYF.

This clone was counted once. The chain carries TRBV9 and TRBJ2-7, with TRBD2 identical over 11 bases. Germline CDR1 SGDLS, CDR2 YYNGEE. The V gene end was trimmed by 4 bases and the J gene end by 0 bases; junction bases not matched to a gene: 3. The CDR3 spans 15 residues. This CDR3 is CASSPSGGSSYEQYF. Written as DNA, the CDR3 is TGTGCCAGCAGCCCTAGCGGGGGGAGCTCCTACGAGCAGTACTTC.

This sequence joins TRBV19 and TRBJ2-3; 8 bases agree with TRBD2. The CDR3 is 14 residues long. The junction had 11 bases not matched to a gene; V was cut back by 5 bases and J by 10 bases. CDR1 is LNHDA, CDR2 SQIVND, per germline (reference sequence). CDR3 DNA sequence: TGTGCCAGTAGTGATGGGCGGGGGGATCTTCCGCAGTATTTT. This translates into CASSDGRGDLPQYF.

V and J are TRBV7-3 and TRBJ2-1, with TRBD1 identical over 9 bases. Germline CDR1 is SGHTA and CDR2 is FQGTGA. V lost 4 bases to trimming and J lost 4 bases; unmatched junction nucleotides: 5. This CDR3 spans 15 amino acids. The CDR3 loop is CASSSGTGLYNEQFF. The CDR3 DNA is TGTGCCAGCAGCTCCGGGACAGGGCTATACAATGAGCAGTTCTTC.

The chain recombines TRBV19 with TRBJ1-2; 7 bases are a match to TRBD1. The CDR3 is 14 residues long. CDR1 is LNHDA and CDR2 is SQIVND in the germline V gene (reference sequence). Germline trimming cut 9 bases from V and 2 bases from J; bases unmatched to any gene: 9. The CDR3 here is CASTSSGGNYGYTF. The CDR3 DNA follows: TGTGCCAGCACAAGCTCAGGGGGAAACTATGGCTACACCTTC.

J is TRBJ2-7 and V is TRBV27, with a tentative D call TRBD1 (9 bases). Germline assignment: CDR1 MNHEY and CDR2 SMNVEV (reference sequence). V lost 2 bases and J lost 0, with 20 bases in between. This CDR3 contains 18 residues. Here the CDR3 reads CASSLIGGGTGSSYEQYF. CDR3 nucleotide sequence: TGTGCCAGCAGTTTAATCGGGGGGGGGACAGGGAGCTCCTACGAGCAGTACTTC.

J is TRBJ1-3 and V is TRBV7-9; unclear D gene. The CDR3 totals 15 residues. Trimming stripped 1 base from V and 0 bases from J, with 7 bases between. Germline V CDR1 and CDR2: SEHNR, FQNEAQ (reference sequence). The CDR3 sequence is CASSLVRSSGNTIYF. The CDR3 DNA is TGTGCCAGCAGCTTAGTAAGGAGCTCTGGAAACACCATATATTTT. The entire variable domain, with the rest obtained from reference TRBV7-9 and TRBJ1-3, is as follows: DTGVSQNPRHKITKRGQNVTFRCDPISEHNRLYWYRQTLGQGPEFLTYFQNEAQLEKSRLLSDRFSAERPKGSFSTLEIQRTEQGDSAMYLCASSLVRSSGNTIYFGEGSWLTVV.

The V and J genes are TRBV4-1 and TRBJ1-3, with TRBD1 identical over 10 bases. Germline loops: CDR1 MGHRA, CDR2 YSYEKL. J gave up 0 bases and V 4 bases, and 3 bases lay outside the gene matches. The CDR3 is 16 residues long. The CDR3 protein is CASSPTGGSSGNTIYF. Written as DNA, the CDR3 is TGCGCCAGCAGCCCGACAGGGGGCTCCTCTGGAAACACCATATATTTT.

This sequence joins TRBV7-3 and TRBJ2-3; 15 bases are a match to TRBD2. The CDR3 spans 18 residues. Germline V gene data show CDR1 as SGHTA and CDR2 as FQGTGA. V shed 3 bases, J shed 4 bases, and the junction held 8 bases outside the gene matches. CDR3 DNA: TGTGCCAGCAGCTTTGGACTAGCGGGGGGGCGTCTCCCAGATACGCAGTATTTT. Protein sequence: CASSFGLAGGRLPDTQYF.

This clone was seen a handful of times. The J gene is TRBJ1-5, the V gene TRBV10-3, with 8 bases matching TRBD1. The CDR3 has 14 residues. The ends lost 3 bases at V and 7 bases at J; junction bases unmatched: 5. Looked up from germline, CDR1 is ENHRY and CDR2 is SYGVKD. This CDR3 is CAISDSDRAQPQHF. CDR3 coding DNA: TGTGCCATCAGTGACTCGGACAGGGCCCAGCCCCAGCATTTT.

This chain connects TRBV28 to TRBJ1-1; no reliable D call. Trimming took off 5 bases at V and 5 bases at J, with 15 bases between the two ends. Germline V gene sequence: CDR1 MDHEN, CDR2 SYDVKM. The CDR3 spans 14 residues. The CDR3 DNA sequence: TGTGCCAGCAGTGGTCTTGGGAGTCGGACTGAAGCTTTCTTT. It translates to CASSGLGSRTEAFF.

The chain links TRBV5-1 to TRBJ1-2, with 8 bases that match TRBD1. J gave up 4 bases and V 0 bases, and 5 bases lay outside the gene matches. The CDR3 totals 15 residues. Germline assignment: CDR1 SGHRS and CDR2 YFSETQ. The CDR3 nucleotides read TGCGCCAGCAGCTTGGCCCCAGGGGGCGGCTATGGCTACACCTTC. Translating gives CASSLAPGGGYGYTF.

The genes are TRBV4-1 and TRBJ2-2, with TRBD2 matching 15 bases. Germline CDR1 MGHRA, CDR2 YSYEKL. Trimming at V came to 3 bases and at J to 5 bases, leaving 4 bases not matched to a gene. This CDR3 is 17 amino acids long. CDR3 sequence: CASSQAGTSGRTGELFF. Here the CDR3 DNA reads TGCGCCAGCAGCCAGGCCGGGACTAGCGGGAGGACCGGGGAGCTGTTTTTT.

This rearrangement joins TRBV25-1 to TRBJ2-5, with 8 bases identical to TRBD1. Trimming removed 3 bases from V and 2 bases from J; junction bases left unmatched: 11. The germline gives CDR1 MGHDK, CDR2 SYGVNS. This CDR3 is 17 amino acids long. The CDR3 bases are TGTGCCAGCAGTGACGACAGGGGAGGTCTTTCTCAAGAGACCCAGTACTTC. This translates into CASSDDRGGLSQETQYF.

This chain uses TRBV7-9 with TRBJ2-7, with D possibly matching TRBD2 (6 bases). Germline V gives CDR1 SEHNR, CDR2 FQNEAQ (reference sequence). The CDR3 is made up of 14 amino acids. Trimming removed 2 bases from V and 6 bases from J, with 14 bases in between. DNA for the CDR3: TGTGCCAGCAGCTTATCTGCGGGACGGGGCGAGCAGTACTTC. As protein: CASSLSAGRGEQYF.

The sample holds a few counts of this clone. The rearrangement joins TRBV7-9 to TRBJ1-1; maybe TRBD1 (5 bases). CDR1 is SEHNR and CDR2 is FQNEAQ in the germline V gene (reference sequence). The V gene lost 3 bases and the J gene lost 5 bases, with 10 bases spanning the gap. The CDR3 runs to 13 residues. CDR3 bases: TGTGCCAGCAGCTTTGGGGAGGGGACTGAAGCTTTCTTT. Amino acids: CASSFGEGTEAFF.

The V gene is TRBV2, the J gene TRBJ2-5; TRBD2 is a possible D gene (7 bases). Trimming pared 3 bases from V and 6 bases from J, leaving 11 bases between. The CDR3 spans 13 residues. Germline V gene sequence: CDR1 SNHLY, CDR2 FYNNEI. CDR3 loop: CASSDGGLKTQYF. The CDR3 nucleotides are TGTGCCAGCAGTGACGGGGGGCTTAAGACCCAGTACTTC.

This chain connects TRBV29-1 to TRBJ2-1, with D possibly TRBD2 on 5 matching bases. V was trimmed by 5 bases and J by 1 base, leaving 15 bases between them. Germline CDR1 and CDR2: SQVTM and ANQGSEA. CDR3 length: 15 amino acids. CDR3 residues: CSVSRPGGSYNEQFF. The CDR3 region has the DNA TGCAGCGTTAGCAGACCGGGCGGGTCCTACAATGAGCAGTTCTTC.

The rearrangement joins TRBV9 to TRBJ1-1; D ambiguous. Germline assignment: CDR1 SGDLS and CDR2 YYNGEE. Trimming took 4 bases from V and 1 from J, leaving 14 bases between them. CDR3 size: 15 residues. The CDR3 DNA reads TGTGCCAGCAGCTTCCAGACGGAGTGGAACACTGAAGCTTTCTTT. Translation gives CASSFQTEWNTEAFF.

The gene calls are TRBV5-6 and TRBJ2-1; maybe TRBD2 (6 bases). The germline gives CDR1 SGHDT, CDR2 YYEEEE. V was pared by 4 bases and J by 6 bases, with 17 bases between. The CDR3 extends over 15 amino acids. In DNA form, the CDR3 reads TGTGCCAGCAGCCCGGGACTCGCCGAAAGCAATGAGCAGTTCTTC. Its protein is CASSPGLAESNEQFF.

V is TRBV6-5 and J is TRBJ2-1; no clear D. In germline, CDR1 is MNHEY, CDR2 SVGAGI. This CDR3 has 13 amino acids. The V gene lost 7 bases and the J gene lost 1 base, with 8 bases spanning the gap. For the CDR3, the DNA is TGTGCCAGCAAATCCCAGTCCTACAATGAGCAGTTCTTC. Amino acid sequence: CASKSQSYNEQFF.

This clone was counted once. V usage is TRBV6-1 and J usage is TRBJ2-5, with D possibly matching TRBD2 (6 bases). Germline values: CDR1 MNHNS, CDR2 SASEGT. The CDR3 loop spans 16 amino acids. Trimming pared 4 bases from V and 5 bases from J, leaving 20 bases between. CDR3 sequence reads: CASSAPTGGREETQYF. The CDR3 DNA sequence: TGTGCCAGCAGTGCCCCGACTGGAGGTCGGGAGGAGACCCAGTACTTC.

The chain employs TRBV21-1 and TRBJ2-3; the table calls TRBD1, which could not be checked here. TRBV21-1 is deemed a pseudogene. The CDR3 length is 16 residues. CDR3 amino acids: CASSGQKTGYTDTQYF. The CDR3 coding sequence is TGTGCCAGCAGCGGGCAAAAGACAGGATACACAGATACGCAGTATTTT.

The chain is built from TRBV5-8 and TRBJ1-5, with a weak D call TRBD1 (5 bases). Germline V lookup: CDR1 SGHTS, CDR2 YDEGEE. This CDR3 comprises 14 residues. Between the trimmed V and J ends, which lost 4 bases and 2 bases, there was a span of 10 bases. The CDR3 protein is CASSPPTGNQPQHF. The DNA of the CDR3 is TGTGCCAGCAGCCCCCCGACAGGCAATCAGCCCCAGCATTTT.

The chain employs TRBV7-2 and TRBJ2-3; D is possibly TRBD1 (5 bases). V was pared by 5 bases and J by 0 bases, with 12 bases between. CDR3 size: 15 residues. Germline-derived CDR1 and CDR2 are SGHTA and FQGNSA. CDR3 nucleotide sequence: TGTGCCAGCAGCATAAACTGGGGCAGCACAGATACGCAGTATTTT. Its translation: CASSINWGSTDTQYF.

The rearrangement links TRBV30 to TRBJ2-3, with D unresolved. In germline, CDR1 is GTSNPN, CDR2 SVGIG (reference sequence). V was trimmed by 0 bases and J by 6 bases, leaving 13 bases between them. The CDR3 is 14 residues long. CDR3 residues: CAWSVLPGLDTQYF. CDR3 coding DNA: TGTGCCTGGAGTGTACTCCCCGGTCTGGATACGCAGTATTTT.

This clone appeared once. The CDR3 is CATGQGYTF. In nucleotides, the CDR3 is TGTGCCACCGGACAGGGCTACACCTTC. This sequence joins TRBV6-1 and TRBJ1-2; D possibly corresponds to TRBD1 (6 bases). The CDR3 covers 9 residues. V was trimmed by 10 bases and J by 8 bases, leaving 8 bases between them. Germline V gene lookup returns CDR1 MNHNS and CDR2 SASEGT.

Note on this clone: The junction differs from germline at one of its ends, possibly a read error. This rearrangement joins TRBV30 to TRBJ2-2; TRBD2 might be the D (5 bases). The CDR3 totals 13 residues. Germline CDR1 is GTSNPN and CDR2 is SVGIG (reference sequence). In nucleotides, the CDR3 is TGTGCCTGGAAAGGGTTAAACACCGGGGAGCCGTTTTTT. This codes for CAWKGLNTGEPFF.

The chain recombines TRBV4-3 with TRBJ2-3; tentatively, D is TRBD2 (5 bases). Germline values: CDR1 LGHNA, CDR2 YSLEER. Deletions cut 1 base from V and 2 bases from J, with 10 bases between. This CDR3 spans 15 amino acids. DNA for the CDR3: TGCGCCAGCAGCCAAGGACTATCTTACACAGATACGCAGTATTTT. It translates to CASSQGLSYTDTQYF.

The rearrangement uses TRBV7-2 and TRBJ2-3, with 7 bases fitting TRBD1. Trimming removed 4 bases from V and 5 bases from J; junction bases left unmatched: 6. CDR1 and CDR2 (germline): SGHTA, FQGNSA. CDR3 length equals 14 residues. CDR3 nucleotide sequence: TGTGCCAGCAGCTGGCGACAGGGTGAAGATACGCAGTATTTT. Amino acid sequence: CASSWRQGEDTQYF. Based on the CDR3 plus reference TRBV7-2 and TRBJ2-3, the full variable domain is GAGVSQSPSNKVTEKGKDVELRCDPISGHTALYWYRQSLGQGLEFLIYFQGNSAPDKSGLPSDRFSAERTGGSVSTLTIQRTQQEDSAVYLCASSWRQGEDTQYFGPGTRLTVL.

The chain has TRBV7-2 and TRBJ1-4; D remains unclear. The germline V and J ends were trimmed by 1 base and 0 bases, with 9 bases remaining between them. This CDR3 comprises 16 residues. The germline V gene encodes CDR1 SGHTA and CDR2 FQGNSA. In nucleotides, the CDR3 is TGTGCCAGCAGCTTAGTCACAGTCACAACTAATGAAAAACTGTTTTTT. It specifies CASSLVTVTTNEKLFF.

This clone was counted a single time. The J gene is TRBJ2-3, the V gene TRBV11-2; 8 bases map to TRBD1. This CDR3 comprises 17 residues. The V segment lost 5 bases and the J segment 4 bases; nucleotides outside the gene matches: 14. The germline V gene encodes CDR1 SGHAT and CDR2 FQNNGV. The CDR3 loop reads CASSHHPGQGGADTQYF. In DNA, the CDR3 is TGTGCCAGCAGCCATCATCCCGGACAGGGTGGGGCAGATACGCAGTATTTT.